A single sample gave rise to the 23 T cell receptor beta chains below, sequenced in a study of identical twins' blood T cells. TCRdb redid the calling of the 5' RACE reads with MiXCR, one entry per CDR3 protein. The table lists about 370,000 distinct CDR3 sequences, over 25% of them singletons. Sequenced sample: PBMCs. The origin of the receptors is a woman aged 18-55 years in good health.

V and J are TRBV27 and TRBJ2-3, with 13 positions matching TRBD2. CDR3 size: 15 residues. Germline V CDR1 and CDR2: MNHEY, SMNVEV (reference sequence). J lost 7 bases, V lost 7 bases, and 8 bases had no gene match. CDR3 DNA sequence: TGTGCCAGCATCAGCGGACTAGCGGGAGCAAATACGCAGTATTTT. Amino acid sequence: CASISGLAGANTQYF.

This clonotype showed up just a few times. The chain links TRBV20-1 to TRBJ2-2; possible D gene TRBD2, 5 bases. This CDR3 is built from 12 residues. V lost 5 bases and J lost 5, with 9 bases in between. The germline V gene has CDR1 DFQATT and CDR2 SNEGSKA (reference sequence). For the CDR3, the DNA is TGCAGTGCTCGAAGCGGTACCGGGGAGCTGTTTTTT. It yields the protein CSARSGTGELFF.

This clonotype has just a few counts. The genes are TRBV5-1 and TRBJ2-5; D possibly corresponds to TRBD1 (6 bases). CDR3 size: 13 residues. CDR1 is SGHRS, CDR2 YFSETQ, per germline. V lost 6 bases, J lost 2 bases, and 11 bases lay in between. The CDR3 sequence is CASNSGQQETQYF. The CDR3 DNA reads TGCGCCAGCAACAGTGGACAGCAAGAGACCCAGTACTTC. Full variable domain (rest looked up from reference TRBV5-1 and TRBJ2-5): KAGVTQTPRYLIKTRGQQVTLSCSPISGHRSVSWYQQTPGQGLQFLFEYFSETQRNKGNFPGRFSGRQFSNSRSEMNVSTLELGDSALYLCASNSGQQETQYFGPGTRLLVL.

This clonotype was seen a handful of times. The genes are TRBV27 and TRBJ1-5; unclear D gene. The CDR3 is made up of 15 amino acids. V was pared by 7 bases and J by 1 base, with 14 bases between. Germline CDR1 is MNHEY and CDR2 is SMNVEV (reference sequence). This CDR3 reads CASKGVGSSNQPQHF. In nucleotides, the CDR3 is TGTGCCAGCAAGGGAGTTGGGTCGAGCAATCAGCCCCAGCATTTT.

The chain combines TRBV6-5 with TRBJ1-5; tentatively, D is TRBD1 (5 bases). Germline values: CDR1 MNHEY, CDR2 SVGAGI. The V gene lost 2 bases and the J gene lost 4 bases, with 12 bases spanning the gap. CDR3 length: 15 amino acids. The DNA for the CDR3 is TGTGCCAGCAGTTACGGGCAGGGAGGGAATCAGCCCCAGCATTTT. Its protein is CASSYGQGGNQPQHF.

The CDR3 DNA is TGCAGTGCGCCGCAGGGGGGGTCAATCAGTCAGCCCCAGCATTTT. This encodes CSAPQGGSISQPQHF. The V gene is TRBV20-1, the J gene TRBJ1-5, with 7 bases that match TRBD1. This CDR3 has 15 residues. The V gene end was trimmed by 6 bases and the J gene end by 6 bases; junction bases not matched to a gene: 14. Germline V gene data show CDR1 as DFQATT and CDR2 as SNEGSKA (reference sequence).

The V and J genes are TRBV29-1 and TRBJ1-5; 7 bases align to TRBD1. The V gene's germline CDR1 is SQVTM and CDR2 ANQGSEA. V trimming: 6 bases; J trimming: 4 bases; junction bases outside the gene matches: 6. The CDR3 has 13 amino acids. CDR3 nucleotide sequence: TGCAGCGTCCAGGGACAGCCAAATCAGCCCCAGCATTTT. Translated: CSVQGQPNQPQHF.

To note about this clonotype: Mismatch with germline at one junction end may stem from a read error. The chain carries TRBV29-1 and TRBJ1-3; D is unresolved. The CDR3 sequence is 12 residues long. Germline CDR1 is SQVTM and CDR2 is ANQGSEA. Written as DNA, the CDR3 is TGCAGCGTTCCAACCTCTGGAGACACCATATATTTT. It yields the protein CSVPTSGDTIYF.

This chain connects TRBV20-1 to TRBJ2-1; the match to TRBD2 covers 9 bases. The V and J ends lost 6 bases and 4 bases, in that order; junction bases with no gene match: 10. Germline V lookup: CDR1 DFQATT, CDR2 SNEGSKA (reference sequence). The CDR3 sequence is 15 residues long. The CDR3 protein is CSAGKLAGAYNEQFF. In DNA, the CDR3 is TGCAGTGCCGGCAAGTTAGCGGGGGCTTACAATGAGCAGTTCTTC.

Only a few counts were recorded for this clonotype. A junction boundary mismatches the germline segment, possibly from a read error. The rearrangement links TRBV2 to TRBJ2-6; no clear D gene. Looked up from germline, CDR1 is SNHLY and CDR2 is FYNNEI. The CDR3 covers 17 residues. The CDR3 nucleotides are TGTGCCAGCAGTGAGAGACCCCCTCCCTCTCGGGCCAACGTCCTGACTTTC. It is translated as CASSERPPPSRANVLTF.

This clonotype was found many times. The chain couples TRBV28 to TRBJ1-2; tentatively, D is TRBD1 (6 bases). Trimming pared 2 bases from V and 8 bases from J, leaving 15 bases between. Germline V lookup: CDR1 MDHEN, CDR2 SYDVKM. The CDR3 contains 14 residues. CDR3 sequence: CASSLGGGGYGYTF. Here the CDR3 DNA reads TGTGCCAGCAGTTTAGGGGGCGGGGGTTACGGCTACACCTTC.

The chain links TRBV29-1 to TRBJ2-2; possibly TRBD1 for D (5 bases). CDR1 and CDR2 (germline): SQVTM, ANQGSEA. The CDR3 spans 14 residues. V gave up 4 bases and J gave up 0 bases, with 9 bases separating them. As DNA, the CDR3 is TGCAGCGTTGGGCAGGGCCCGAACACCGGGGAGCTGTTTTTT. Amino acids: CSVGQGPNTGELFF.

This clonotype was seen repeatedly, ten times or more. This sequence joins TRBV5-1 and TRBJ1-1, with D maybe TRBD1 (6 bases). The germline CDR1 and CDR2 sequences are SGHRS and YFSETQ. Trimming cost V 0 bases and J 1 base, with 10 bases left between them. The CDR3 contains 15 residues. This chain's CDR3 is CASSLVVQGNTEAFF. CDR3 DNA: TGCGCCAGCAGCTTGGTGGTACAGGGGAACACTGAAGCTTTCTTT.

The chain couples TRBV20-1 to TRBJ2-7; no definite D call. CDR3 length: 13 residues. The V gene's germline CDR1 is DFQATT and CDR2 SNEGSKA (reference sequence). The V end was cut by 1 base, the J end by 10 bases, with 17 bases between. DNA for the CDR3: TGCAGTGCTAGAGTTGGCGCAGACCGTGTTCAGTACTTC. Residues: CSARVGADRVQYF.

The genes are TRBV7-2 and TRBJ1-5; D ambiguous. Trimming took off 6 bases at V and 3 bases at J, with 9 bases between the two ends. Germline-derived CDR1 and CDR2 are SGHTA and FQGNSA. The CDR3 spans 13 residues. Here the CDR3 DNA reads TGTGCCAGCAGTCTAAGGACCAATCAGCCCCAGCATTTT. Residues: CASSLRTNQPQHF.

This clonotype has more than one count but fewer than ten. V gene TRBV11-2 combines with J gene TRBJ1-5, with D unclear. Germline-derived CDR1 and CDR2 are SGHAT and FQNNGV. This CDR3 spans 13 amino acids. V lost 5 bases and J lost 2, with 7 bases in between. The CDR3 region has the DNA TGTGCCAGCAGCATGGCAGGCAATCAGCCCCAGCATTTT. Translated, it gives CASSMAGNQPQHF.

In its sample, this clonotype was seen many times. The chain links TRBV18 to TRBJ2-7; 9 bases are a match to TRBD1. The CDR3 is 14 amino acids. Germline CDR1 is KGHSH and CDR2 is LQKENI. The junction had 4 bases not matched to a gene; V was cut back by 6 bases and J by 1 base. CDR3 residues: CASSPGTGSYEQYF. CDR3 sequence (DNA): TGTGCCAGCTCCCCCGGGACAGGGTCCTACGAGCAGTACTTC.

In regard to this clonotype: This may be a read error: a much more frequent sequence differs by one nucleotide. CDR3 coding DNA: TGCAGCGTTGGGGGAAGCCACAATGAGCAGTTCTTC. It codes for CSVGGSHNEQFF. This chain connects TRBV29-1 to TRBJ2-1; D is unclear. The CDR3 consists of 12 residues. The germline V gene encodes CDR1 SQVTM and CDR2 ANQGSEA. Trimming removed 4 bases from V and 5 bases from J, with 9 bases in between.

The sample holds one count of this clonotype. The rearrangement links TRBV2 to TRBJ1-3; D is undetermined. The V and J ends lost 8 bases and 4 bases respectively, with 18 bases between them. There are 15 residues in the CDR3. The germline V gene encodes CDR1 SNHLY and CDR2 FYNNEI. In DNA, the CDR3 is TGTGCCAGCGACTACACGGGTTTAGGGGGAAACACCATATATTTT. Protein sequence: CASDYTGLGGNTIYF.

The V and J genes are TRBV11-2 and TRBJ2-3; 11 bases are shared with TRBD2. Germline V gene lookup returns CDR1 SGHAT and CDR2 FQNNGV. CDR3 length: 16 amino acids. The trim removed 1 base at V and 0 bases at J, leaving 0 bases unmatched. CDR3 protein: CASSLGTSGSTDTQYF. The CDR3 DNA follows: TGTGCCAGCAGCTTAGGGACTAGCGGGAGCACAGATACGCAGTATTTT.

At least ten counts were recorded for this clonotype. The rearrangement joins TRBV20-1 to TRBJ1-2, with 7 bases identical to TRBD1. The length of the CDR3 is 12 residues. The germline V gene has CDR1 DFQATT and CDR2 SNEGSKA (reference sequence). With 1 base clipped from V and 4 bases from J, the junction kept 0 bases outside the gene matches. The CDR3 DNA reads TGCAGTGCTAGAGGGACAGGCTATGGCTACACCTTC. It encodes CSARGTGYGYTF.

The J gene is TRBJ1-1, the V gene TRBV7-8; D not resolved. The V gene's germline CDR1 is SGHVS and CDR2 FQNEAQ. The CDR3 covers 14 residues. V dropped 5 bases and J dropped 2 bases, with 12 bases sitting between them. The CDR3 is CASSRVLRNTEAFF. The CDR3 coding sequence is TGTGCCAGCAGCCGAGTCCTACGAAACACTGAAGCTTTCTTT. Using reference TRBV7-8 and TRBJ1-1 for the parts outside the CDR3, the full variable domain is GAGVSQSPRYKVAKRGQDVALRCDPISGHVSLFWYQQALGQGPEFLTYFQNEAQLDKSGLPSDRFFAERPEGSVSTLKIQRTQQEDSAVYLCASSRVLRNTEAFFGQGTRLTVV.

This clonotype was observed a few times. V usage is TRBV19 and J usage is TRBJ1-1; unclear D gene. The CDR3 runs to 11 residues. Deletions cut 8 bases from V and 4 bases from J, with 8 bases between. Germline V lookup: CDR1 LNHDA, CDR2 SQIVND (reference sequence). The CDR3 DNA sequence: TGTGCCAGTGGACGGAGCACTGAAGCTTTCTTT. Protein sequence: CASGRSTEAFF.